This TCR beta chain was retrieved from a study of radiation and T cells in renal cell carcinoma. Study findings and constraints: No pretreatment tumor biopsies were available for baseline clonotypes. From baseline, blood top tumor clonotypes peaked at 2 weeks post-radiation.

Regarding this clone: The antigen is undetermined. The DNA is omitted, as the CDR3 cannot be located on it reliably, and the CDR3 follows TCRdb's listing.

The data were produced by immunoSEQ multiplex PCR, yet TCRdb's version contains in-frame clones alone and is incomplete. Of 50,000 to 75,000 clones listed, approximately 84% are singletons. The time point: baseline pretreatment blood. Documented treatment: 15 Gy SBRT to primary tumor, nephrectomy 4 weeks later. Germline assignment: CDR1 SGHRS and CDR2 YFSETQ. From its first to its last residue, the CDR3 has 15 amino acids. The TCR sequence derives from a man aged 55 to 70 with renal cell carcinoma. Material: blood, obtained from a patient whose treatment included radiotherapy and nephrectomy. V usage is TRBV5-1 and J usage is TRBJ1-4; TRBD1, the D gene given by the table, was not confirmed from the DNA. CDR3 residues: CASSLSGVTNEKLFF.